The 14 T cell receptor beta chains presented below share a single source sample, sequenced in a study of CD8+CD57+ T cells in acquired aplastic anemia. Profiling that covered TCR beta VDJ and CDR3 relied on genomic DNA as its template. TCRdb recomputed calls from the reads with MiXCR, one row per CDR3 protein. The top ten clones hold about 48% of a sample with around 170,000 distinct CDR3 sequences, about 60% of them seen once. Specimen: sorted CD4+, CD8+, or CD8+CD57+ T cells (not recorded which) from PBMCs. Every receptor here comes from a human donor in good health.

This clonotype was counted at least ten times. J is TRBJ2-7 and V is TRBV24-1; D is unresolved. Germline CDR1 KGHDR, CDR2 SFDVKD. The CDR3 contains 17 residues. V shed 5 bases and J shed 2 bases, with 21 bases lying between them. CDR3 protein: CATSATFPKGIPYEQYF. The CDR3 bases are TGTGCCACCAGTGCCACATTTCCGAAGGGTATCCCCTACGAGCAGTACTTC.

The V gene is TRBV6-1, the J gene TRBJ1-6, with a possible D match to TRBD1 (5 bases). CDR1 is MNHNS and CDR2 is SASEGT in the germline V gene. This CDR3 has 16 residues. V lost 10 bases and J 5 bases, leaving 21 bases between the germline ends. CDR3 residues: CANGHDRSLNNSPLHF. DNA for the CDR3: TGTGCCAATGGACACGACCGCTCATTGAATAATTCACCCCTCCACTTT.

This clonotype was observed a few times. The chain carries TRBV19 and TRBJ2-1; maybe TRBD2 (7 bases). Trimming cost V 6 bases and J 7 bases, with 10 bases left between them. Germline V gene data show CDR1 as LNHDA and CDR2 as SQIVND (reference sequence). CDR3 length: 12 residues. The CDR3 DNA sequence: TGTGCCAGTAGGGGAGGGGGGAATGAGCAGTTCTTC. Translation: CASRGGGNEQFF.

This clonotype was seen ten or more times. The chain recombines TRBV12-3 or TRBV12-4 with TRBJ2-1; D is ambiguous. The CDR3 runs 15 residues. The germline V and J ends were trimmed by 3 bases and 3 bases, with 12 bases remaining between them. CDR3 sequence (DNA): TGTGCCAGCAGTTTGTACCCGGGCGGCTACAATGAGCAGTTCTTC. Translating gives CASSLYPGGYNEQFF.

The rearrangement links TRBV7-2 to TRBJ2-1; weak D call: TRBD2 (6 bases). The V end was cut by 1 base, the J end by 9 bases, with 19 bases between. The CDR3 is made up of 16 amino acids. Per the germline V gene, CDR1 is SGHTA and CDR2 is FQGNSA. The CDR3: CASSLVSFKVGGEQFF. Written as DNA, the CDR3 is TGTGCCAGCAGCTTAGTGTCGTTTAAGGTGGGGGGTGAGCAGTTCTTC.

This clonotype was recorded many times. V gene TRBV9 combines with J gene TRBJ1-5; 7 bases are shared with TRBD1. Germline V CDR1 and CDR2: SGDLS, YYNGEE. With 4 bases clipped from V and 1 base from J, the junction kept 2 bases outside the gene matches. The length of the CDR3 is 14 residues. CDR3 sequence reads: CASSQGGSNQPQHF. The CDR3 DNA is TGTGCCAGCAGCCAGGGGGGGAGCAATCAGCCCCAGCATTTT.

This clonotype showed up just once. The chain couples TRBV7-2 to TRBJ1-2; TRBD1 is a possible D gene (5 bases). Germline-derived CDR1 and CDR2 are SGHTA and FQGNSA. V dropped 4 bases and J dropped 7 bases, with 19 bases sitting between them. The CDR3 runs to 15 residues. The CDR3 DNA is TGTGCCAGCAGCTGGTCTGAAGGGGTCCCGGGTGGCTACACCTTC. Translated, it gives CASSWSEGVPGGYTF.

V usage is TRBV7-8 and J usage is TRBJ2-2; perhaps TRBD2 as D (5 bases). This CDR3 has 15 residues. Germline V CDR1 and CDR2: SGHVS, FQNEAQ. The ends were cut back, 2 bases at V and 0 bases at J, with 7 bases in the middle. The DNA of the CDR3 is TGTGCCAGCAGCTTATACGGGGCGAACACCGGGGAGCTGTTTTTT. Its translation: CASSLYGANTGELFF.

V is TRBV24-1 and J is TRBJ2-1; 10 bases agree with TRBD1. Germline CDR1 and CDR2: KGHDR and SFDVKD. This CDR3 region has 15 residues. Trimming cost V 4 bases and J 5 bases; bases outside gene matches: 4. The DNA for the CDR3 is TGTGCCACCAGTGAGTGGACAGGGGGGGACAATGAGCAGTTCTTC. Protein sequence: CATSEWTGGDNEQFF.

In its sample, this clonotype was seen many times. V gene TRBV4-1 combines with J gene TRBJ2-3; D call uncertain. V lost 1 base to trimming and J lost 0 bases, with 8 bases between them. CDR1 is MGHRA, CDR2 YSYEKL, per germline. The CDR3 loop spans 15 amino acids. CDR3 protein: CASSQGWGSTDTQYF. CDR3 in DNA: TGCGCCAGCAGCCAAGGGTGGGGAAGCACAGATACGCAGTATTTT.

This sequence joins TRBV12-3 or TRBV12-4 and TRBJ2-3, with D uncertain. V was shortened by 6 bases and J by 1 base, with 5 bases between the two germline ends. The CDR3 spans 12 residues. The CDR3 sequence: CASRFGTDTQYF. The CDR3 DNA reads TGTGCCAGCAGATTCGGCACAGATACGCAGTATTTT.

V usage is TRBV2 and J usage is TRBJ1-2, with 9 bases matching TRBD1. J gave up 4 bases and V 3 bases, and 6 bases lay outside the gene matches. Germline values: CDR1 SNHLY, CDR2 FYNNEI. CDR3 size: 15 residues. The CDR3 nucleotides read TGTGCCAGCAGTGAGGACAGGGGTCCAACCTATGGCTACACCTTC. Its translation: CASSEDRGPTYGYTF.

The chain is built from TRBV7-9 and TRBJ2-3, with 9 bases aligning to TRBD2. Germline V gene data show CDR1 as SEHNR and CDR2 as FQNEAQ (reference sequence). The CDR3 contains 15 residues. V lost 5 bases to trimming and J lost 1 base; unmatched junction nucleotides: 4. CDR3: CASSQPSGGTDTQYF. CDR3 coding DNA: TGTGCCAGCAGCCAACCTAGCGGGGGCACAGATACGCAGTATTTT.

This chain links TRBV24-1 with TRBJ1-5, with 10 bases fitting TRBD1. The J segment lost 4 bases and the V segment lost 2 bases, leaving 4 bases of the junction unmatched. Germline loops: CDR1 KGHDR, CDR2 SFDVKD. CDR3 length equals 16 residues. Here the CDR3 reads CATSDSRQGANQPQHF. DNA for the CDR3: TGTGCCACCAGTGATTCAAGACAGGGGGCAAATCAGCCCCAGCATTTT.